Listed below are T cell receptor beta chains from one sample, sequenced in a study of T-cell reconstitution after alpha-beta-depleted transplantation in children. Using its own MiXCR run on the PCR reads, TCRdb lists one record per CDR3 protein. In the table there are more than 450,000 distinct CDR3 sequences, approximately 20% of which are singletons. Sequences were derived from PBMCs from the stem cell graft donor, sampled from the stem cell graft. These receptors originate from a human donor who donated a stem cell graft to a child with acute lymphoblastic leukemia. CDR3s include the opening cysteine and the closing phenylalanine or tryptophan. Fields, in order: CDR3 DNA, CDR3 protein, D gene, J gene, clone size, V gene. The D gene is left open where the match is weak. The listing skips clone size in some rows; elsewhere it reads once, few, many or a size class.

TGTGCCAGCAGTTGGGGGACAGGGCCCTACGAGCAGTACTTC	CASSWGTGPYEQYF	TRBD1	TRBJ2-7	few	TRBV27
TGTGCCAGTAGTATGTGGACGGTGAACACCGGGGAGCTGTTTTTT	CASSMWTVNTGELFF	NA	TRBJ2-2	NA	TRBV19
TGTGCCAGCAGCCGAGACAGGGGCAACTATGGCTACACCTTC	CASSRDRGNYGYTF	TRBD1	TRBJ1-2	NA	TRBV3-1
TGCGCCAGCAGCTCTCCGTTGGGACAGGGGGCAGCTGAAGCTTTCTTT	CASSSPLGQGAAEAFF	TRBD1	TRBJ1-1	NA	TRBV5-1
TGTGCCAGCAGCCCTCGGACCAGGAGTAGGAATGAGCAGTTCTTC	CASSPRTRSRNEQFF	NA	TRBJ2-1	NA	TRBV11-2
TGTGCCAGCTCCCCGACAGGGTTCTACAATGAGCAGTTCTTC	CASSPTGFYNEQFF	TRBD1	TRBJ2-1	NA	TRBV18
TGCGCCAGCAGCACCGGACAGTTAGGGCGCACCTTC	CASSTGQLGRTF	NA	TRBJ1-2	few	TRBV5-1
TGCAGTGCTGGGGACAGGGGTGGTTCACCCCTCCACTTT	CSAGDRGGSPLHF	TRBD1	TRBJ1-6	NA	TRBV20-1
TGCAGTGCTAGTCCCCGACTAGCGGTATACAATGAGCAGTTCTTC	CSASPRLAVYNEQFF	TRBD2	TRBJ2-1	few	TRBV20-1
TGTGCCAGCAGTGAAGCGGGACACTTCACAGATACGCAGTATTTT	CASSEAGHFTDTQYF	NA	TRBJ2-3	few	TRBV6-1
TGCAGCGTTCCTCCGTCCCTCGGGAGCCAGCAGTTCTTC	CSVPPSLGSQQFF	NA	TRBJ2-1	few	TRBV29-1
TGCAGTGCTTTCGACTGGCGGGACACTGAAGCTTTCTTT	CSAFDWRDTEAFF	NA	TRBJ1-1	few	TRBV20-1
TGCAGTGCCCCCGAGCAGGCGGGGGTGAACTTCTACGAGCAGTACTTC	CSAPEQAGVNFYEQYF	TRBD2	TRBJ2-7	NA	TRBV20-1
TGTGCCAGCACCAAAGACTGGCCCTCCGAGCAGTACTTC	CASTKDWPSEQYF	NA	TRBJ2-7	few	TRBV6-6
TGTGCCAGCAGTTACTTTGGACAGGGAAATTCACCCCTCCACTTT	CASSYFGQGNSPLHF	TRBD1	TRBJ1-6	few	TRBV6-5
TGTGCCAGCAGTTGGGACAGGGGAATGACAGATACGCAGTATTTT	CASSWDRGMTDTQYF	TRBD1	TRBJ2-3	few	TRBV12-3/TRBV12-4
TGTGCCAGCAGTCGCCGAACTAGCGGGAGGGTCTCAGAGACCCAGTACTTC	CASSRRTSGRVSETQYF	TRBD2	TRBJ2-5	few	TRBV6-1
TGCAGTGCTAGAGATCGGGTGGGAGGGGATACGCAGTATTTT	CSARDRVGGDTQYF	TRBD2	TRBJ2-3	NA	TRBV20-1
TGCGCCAGCAGCTTTCGACAGACCTCTGGGGCCAACGTCCTGACTTTC	CASSFRQTSGANVLTF	NA	TRBJ2-6	NA	TRBV5-1
TGCGCCAGCAGCCCCAGGACTAGCGGGAGATCTAGCACAGATACGCAGTATTTT	CASSPRTSGRSSTDTQYF	TRBD2	TRBJ2-3	NA	TRBV5-1